Listed below are T cell receptor beta chains from one sample, sequenced in a study of CD8+ T cells in alopecia areata. Produced via immunoSEQ multiplex PCR; TCRdb's table is partial and in-frame only. The repertoire holds about 200,000 clones, more than 50% seen once, with 4% to 6% in the top ten. Sequenced material: CD8+ T cells sorted from blood. These receptors all stem from a human donor in good health. Each CDR3 is given with its conserved first and last residue. Each record gives: D gene, V gene, clone size, J gene, CDR3 protein, CDR3 DNA. The D gene is left open where the match is weak. Size tells how often a clone was seen (once, few, many) or the class of an expanded clone, and some rows leave it out.

d_call: -; v_call: TRBV4-1; clone_size: few; j_call: TRBJ2-5; cdr3_aa: CASSQVRGDGLETQYF; cdr3_nt: TGCGCCAGCAGCCAAGTTCGCGGCGATGGATTAGAGACCCAGTACTTC
d_call: TRBD2; v_call: TRBV29-1; clone_size: -; j_call: TRBJ2-1; cdr3_aa: CSVVRGGPSNEQFF; cdr3_nt: TGCAGCGTTGTGCGGGGGGGCCCCAGCAATGAGCAGTTCTTC
d_call: -; v_call: TRBV30; clone_size: -; j_call: TRBJ1-1; cdr3_aa: CALEGREEVTEAFF; cdr3_nt: TGTGCCTTGGAAGGGAGGGAGGAGGTCACTGAAGCTTTCTTT
d_call: TRBD1; v_call: TRBV23-1; clone_size: -; j_call: TRBJ1-1; cdr3_aa: CASSPSRQGRITEAFF; cdr3_nt: TGCGCCAGCAGCCCCAGTCGACAGGGGAGAATCACTGAAGCTTTCTTT
d_call: -; v_call: TRBV5-6; clone_size: -; j_call: TRBJ2-5; cdr3_aa: CASSPGRTQETQYF; cdr3_nt: TGTGCCAGCAGCCCGGGACGCACACAAGAGACCCAGTACTTC
d_call: -; v_call: TRBV7-2; clone_size: -; j_call: TRBJ1-2; cdr3_aa: CASSPYIEGYTF; cdr3_nt: TGTGCCAGCAGCCCCTACATCGAAGGCTACACCTTC
d_call: TRBD2; v_call: TRBV2; clone_size: -; j_call: TRBJ2-5; cdr3_aa: CASTSGEETQYF; cdr3_nt: TGTGCCAGCACTAGCGGGGAAGAGACCCAGTACTTC
d_call: -; v_call: TRBV7-9; clone_size: few; j_call: TRBJ1-4; cdr3_aa: CASSLGREKLFF; cdr3_nt: TGTGCCAGCAGCTTAGGGCGTGAAAAACTGTTTTTT
d_call: TRBD1; v_call: TRBV7-9; clone_size: few; j_call: TRBJ2-1; cdr3_aa: CASSPTGTGGNEQFF; cdr3_nt: TGTGCCAGCAGCCCTACAGGGACAGGGGGGAATGAGCAGTTCTTC
d_call: TRBD1; v_call: TRBV13; clone_size: few; j_call: TRBJ2-1; cdr3_aa: CASSHGQGHNEQFF; cdr3_nt: TGTGCCAGCAGTCACGGACAGGGACACAATGAGCAGTTCTTC
d_call: TRBD1; v_call: TRBV7-6; clone_size: -; j_call: TRBJ2-7; cdr3_aa: CASSLGDSPYEQYF; cdr3_nt: TGTGCCAGCAGCTTAGGGGACAGCCCCTACGAGCAGTACTTC
d_call: -; v_call: TRBV6-5; clone_size: -; j_call: TRBJ1-2; cdr3_aa: CASSYTGTPRNYGYTF; cdr3_nt: TGTGCCAGCAGTTACACGGGGACACCCCGTAACTATGGCTACACCTTC
d_call: TRBD1; v_call: TRBV6-1; clone_size: -; j_call: TRBJ1-1; cdr3_aa: CASSDWTGGTEAFF; cdr3_nt: TGTGCCAGCAGTGATTGGACAGGGGGCACTGAAGCTTTCTTT
d_call: TRBD2; v_call: TRBV7-6; clone_size: once; j_call: TRBJ2-5; cdr3_aa: CASSLAAGTGSETQYF; cdr3_nt: TGTGCCAGCAGCTTAGCAGCGGGGACGGGGTCAGAGACCCAGTACTTC
d_call: TRBD2; v_call: TRBV19; clone_size: few; j_call: TRBJ2-3; cdr3_aa: CASSLWTSGATDTQYF; cdr3_nt: TGTGCCAGTAGTCTGTGGACTAGCGGTGCCACAGATACGCAGTATTTT
d_call: TRBD2; v_call: TRBV7-8; clone_size: -; j_call: TRBJ2-1; cdr3_aa: CASILLAGDNEQFF; cdr3_nt: TGTGCCAGCATATTACTAGCGGGGGATAATGAGCAGTTCTTC
d_call: TRBD2; v_call: TRBV15; clone_size: -; j_call: TRBJ2-1; cdr3_aa: CATSRATSGYNEQFF; cdr3_nt: TGTGCCACCAGCAGGGCAACTAGCGGGTACAATGAGCAGTTCTTC
d_call: -; v_call: TRBV19; clone_size: few; j_call: TRBJ1-1; cdr3_aa: CATGPNTEAFF; cdr3_nt: TGTGCCACTGGACCGAACACTGAAGCTTTCTTT
d_call: -; v_call: TRBV18; clone_size: -; j_call: TRBJ2-4; cdr3_aa: CASSCCEGTNIQYF; cdr3_nt: TGTGCCAGCTCATGCTGTGAGGGGACAAACATTCAGTACTTC
d_call: -; v_call: TRBV29-1; clone_size: -; j_call: TRBJ1-1; cdr3_aa: CSVLTSTGKNTEAFF; cdr3_nt: TGCAGCGTTTTGACGTCAACAGGGAAGAACACTGAAGCTTTCTTT
d_call: -; v_call: TRBV5-6; clone_size: -; j_call: TRBJ1-2; cdr3_aa: CASSPPSNYGYTF; cdr3_nt: TGTGCCAGCAGCCCGCCCTCCAACTATGGCTACACCTTC
d_call: TRBD1; v_call: TRBV15; clone_size: -; j_call: TRBJ2-2; cdr3_aa: CATSRDRGLTGELFF; cdr3_nt: TGTGCCACCAGCAGGGACAGGGGGCTCACCGGGGAGCTGTTTTTT